Listed below are T cell receptor beta chains from one sample, sequenced in a study of beta chain features in type 1 diabetes. This table comes from immunoSEQ multiplex PCR, and its TCRdb copy is limited to in-frame clones, with some not included. The table shows about 400,000 clones, with around an eighth occurring only once. The sample comprised naive CD4+ T cells from blood. These receptors originate from a man in his late teens or twenties in good health. The CDR3 runs from the conserved cysteine through the conserved F or W. D genes are given only for firm matches.

v_call	j_call	d_call	cdr3_aa
TRBV15	TRBJ2-5	TRBD2	CATSSGLGTSSEETQYF
TRBV19	TRBJ2-7	TRBD1	CASSHRTGLYEQYF
TRBV5-1	TRBJ2-1	NA	CASSPGRFVRSNNEQFF
TRBV5-1	TRBJ2-3	TRBD2	CASSFSGGADTQYF
TRBV11-2	TRBJ2-1	NA	CASSSAGPEQFF
TRBV9	TRBJ1-3	NA	CASSVDWGPGNTIYF
TRBV25-1	TRBJ1-1	NA	CASRGGTGNTEAFF
TRBV30	TRBJ1-3	NA	CAWSVLSGSGNTIYF
TRBV30	TRBJ1-6	TRBD1	CAWSVTGQGPIYYPLHF
TRBV28	TRBJ2-3	NA	CASSARDTPQYF
TRBV30	TRBJ2-3	TRBD1	CAWRETGWTDTQYF
TRBV7-6	TRBJ2-1	NA	CASSSGTSSSYNEQFF
TRBV7-9	TRBJ1-3	NA	CASSPSAGPGNTIYF
TRBV28	TRBJ1-3	NA	CASSLSQGISGNTIYF
TRBV4-2	TRBJ2-1	TRBD2	CASSPGGKGYGSYNEQFF
TRBV19	TRBJ1-1	NA	CASSIRQMNTEAFF
TRBV9	TRBJ2-3	NA	CASSVGGARRDTQYF
TRBV5-1	TRBJ2-2	NA	CASSELQNTGELFF
TRBV25-1	TRBJ2-7	NA	CASSEVLARQYF
TRBV5-1	TRBJ2-1	TRBD2	CASSSLAGGVRNEQFF
TRBV7-2	TRBJ2-2	NA	CASSRNTGWIGELFF
TRBV30	TRBJ2-5	TRBD2	CAWRPGLGVQETQYF
TRBV7-2	TRBJ2-7	NA	CASSSLAALAEQYF
TRBV5-1	TRBJ2-3	TRBD1	CASSLEQGVNTQYF
TRBV5-4	TRBJ1-2	TRBD1	CASSSQGGYGYTF
TRBV18	TRBJ2-3	TRBD2	CASSPRTSGSTDTQYF
TRBV19	TRBJ2-7	TRBD1	CASSIRDSAYEQYF
TRBV18	TRBJ1-1	NA	CASSPSGLDTEAFF
TRBV6-5	TRBJ2-7	NA	CASRTPQGHEQYF
TRBV30	TRBJ2-7	TRBD1	CAWSQDRATEQYF
TRBV7-6	TRBJ1-6	TRBD1	CASSLARQGRSPLHF
TRBV6-5	TRBJ2-7	TRBD2	CASSYGLAGRYEQYF
TRBV30	TRBJ2-3	NA	CAWTGNTDTQYF
TRBV30	TRBJ1-1	NA	CAWSAGYHQAFF
TRBV5-1	TRBJ2-7	NA	CASSQATGQQYYEQYF
TRBV7-8	TRBJ1-2	TRBD1	CASSHRGQFGYTF
TRBV4-3	TRBJ2-3	TRBD1	CASSQETGVRTDTQYF
TRBV10-3	TRBJ2-1	TRBD2	CAISSGSSYNEQFF
TRBV2	TRBJ1-6	TRBD1	CASGQEHNSPLHF
TRBV10-3	TRBJ2-1	TRBD2	CAISGGLSGGRNEQFF
TRBV28	TRBJ2-1	TRBD2	CASSLVSGRGTYNEQFF
TRBV5-4	TRBJ2-7	TRBD1	CASSSTGQGALEQYF